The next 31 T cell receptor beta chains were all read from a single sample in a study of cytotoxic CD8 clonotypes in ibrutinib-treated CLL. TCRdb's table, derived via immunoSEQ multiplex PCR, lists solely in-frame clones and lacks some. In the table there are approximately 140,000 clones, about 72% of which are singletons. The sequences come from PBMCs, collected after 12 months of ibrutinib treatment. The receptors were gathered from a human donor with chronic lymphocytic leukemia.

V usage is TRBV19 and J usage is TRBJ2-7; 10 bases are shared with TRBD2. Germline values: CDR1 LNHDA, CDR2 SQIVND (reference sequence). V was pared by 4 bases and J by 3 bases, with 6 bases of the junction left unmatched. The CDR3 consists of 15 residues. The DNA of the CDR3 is TGTGCCAGTAGTAACCATCTAGCGGGAGACTACGAGCAGTACTTC. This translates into CASSNHLAGDYEQYF.

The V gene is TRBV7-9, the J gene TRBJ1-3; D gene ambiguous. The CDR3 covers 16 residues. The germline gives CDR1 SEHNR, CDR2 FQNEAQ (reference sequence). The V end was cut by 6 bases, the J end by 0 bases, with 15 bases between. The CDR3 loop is CASSPDPFLSGNTIYF. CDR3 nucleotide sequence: TGTGCCAGCAGTCCCGACCCTTTCCTCTCTGGAAACACCATATATTTT.

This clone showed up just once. CDR3 loop: CASSQGLDYEQYF. Written as DNA, the CDR3 is TGTGCCAGCAGCCAAGGACTAGATTACGAGCAGTACTTC. J is TRBJ2-7 and V is TRBV4-2, with D possibly matching TRBD2 (6 bases). The length of the CDR3 is 13 residues. Germline loops: CDR1 LGHNA, CDR2 YNFKEQ. V shed 1 base and J shed 4 bases, with 8 bases lying between them.

CDR3 sequence: CASSLASGSGNTIYF. The DNA for the CDR3 is TGTGCCAGCAGCTTAGCGTCCGGCTCTGGAAACACCATATATTTT. This chain uses TRBV11-1 with TRBJ1-3; D remains ambiguous. The V end was cut by 0 bases, the J end by 0 bases, with 6 bases between. The germline gives CDR1 SGHAT, CDR2 FQDESV (reference sequence). The CDR3 sequence is 15 residues long.

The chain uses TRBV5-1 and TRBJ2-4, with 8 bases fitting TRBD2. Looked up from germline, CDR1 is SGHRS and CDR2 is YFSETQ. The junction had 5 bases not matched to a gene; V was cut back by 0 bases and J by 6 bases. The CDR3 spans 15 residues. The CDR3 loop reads CASSLGAGDLNIQYF. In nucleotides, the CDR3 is TGCGCCAGCAGCTTGGGAGCGGGGGACCTAAACATTCAGTACTTC.

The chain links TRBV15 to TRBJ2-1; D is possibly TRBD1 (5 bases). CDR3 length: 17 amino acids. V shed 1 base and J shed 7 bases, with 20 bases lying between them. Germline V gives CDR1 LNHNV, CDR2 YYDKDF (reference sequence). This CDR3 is CATSRVPGIVHKNEQFF. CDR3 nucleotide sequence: TGTGCCACCAGCAGAGTGCCAGGGATTGTTCATAAGAATGAGCAGTTCTTC.

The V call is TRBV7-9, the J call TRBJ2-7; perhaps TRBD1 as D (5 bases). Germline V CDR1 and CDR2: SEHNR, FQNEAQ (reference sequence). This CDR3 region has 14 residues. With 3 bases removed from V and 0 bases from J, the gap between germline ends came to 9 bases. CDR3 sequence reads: CASSFQGGSYEQYF. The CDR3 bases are TGTGCCAGCAGCTTCCAGGGCGGCTCCTACGAGCAGTACTTC.

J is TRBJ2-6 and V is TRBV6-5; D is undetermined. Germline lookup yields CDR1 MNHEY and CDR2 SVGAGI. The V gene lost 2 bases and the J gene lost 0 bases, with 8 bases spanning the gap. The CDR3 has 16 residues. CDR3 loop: CASSYGVFSGANVLTF. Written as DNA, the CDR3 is TGTGCCAGCAGTTACGGGGTCTTCTCTGGGGCCAACGTCCTGACTTTC.

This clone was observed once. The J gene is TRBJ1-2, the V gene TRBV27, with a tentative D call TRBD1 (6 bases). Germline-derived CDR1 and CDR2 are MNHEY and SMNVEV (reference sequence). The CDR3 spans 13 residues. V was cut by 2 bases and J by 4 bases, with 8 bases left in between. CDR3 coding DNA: TGTGCCAGCAGTTTAGGGGGCGGCTATGGCTACACCTTC. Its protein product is CASSLGGGYGYTF.

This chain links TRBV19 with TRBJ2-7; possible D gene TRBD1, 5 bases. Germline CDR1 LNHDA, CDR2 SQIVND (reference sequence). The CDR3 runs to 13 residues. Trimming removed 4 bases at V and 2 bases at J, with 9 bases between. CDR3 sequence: CASSKTGAYEQYF. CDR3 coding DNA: TGTGCCAGTAGTAAAACAGGTGCCTACGAGCAGTACTTC.

The CDR3 loop is CASSILAGGTIMNTEAFF. As DNA, the CDR3 is TGTGCCAGTAGTATTCTGGCAGGGGGGACTATCATGAACACTGAAGCTTTCTTT. This chain uses TRBV19 with TRBJ1-1; 7 nucleotides match TRBD1. Germline-derived CDR1 and CDR2 are LNHDA and SQIVND (reference sequence). The ends lost 3 bases at V and 0 bases at J; junction bases unmatched: 13. The CDR3 runs 18 residues.

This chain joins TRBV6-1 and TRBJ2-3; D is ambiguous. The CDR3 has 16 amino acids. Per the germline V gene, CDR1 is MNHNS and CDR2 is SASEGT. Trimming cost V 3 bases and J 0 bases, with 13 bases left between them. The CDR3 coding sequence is TGTGCCAGCAGTGATTGGGCCCTTACTAGCACAGATACGCAGTATTTT. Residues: CASSDWALTSTDTQYF.

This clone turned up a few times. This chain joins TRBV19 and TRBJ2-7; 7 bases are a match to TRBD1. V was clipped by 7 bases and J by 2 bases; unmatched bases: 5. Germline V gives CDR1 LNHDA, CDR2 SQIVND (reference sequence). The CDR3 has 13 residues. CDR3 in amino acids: CASKQGGTYEQYF. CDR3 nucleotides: TGTGCCAGTAAGCAAGGGGGCACCTACGAGCAGTACTTC.

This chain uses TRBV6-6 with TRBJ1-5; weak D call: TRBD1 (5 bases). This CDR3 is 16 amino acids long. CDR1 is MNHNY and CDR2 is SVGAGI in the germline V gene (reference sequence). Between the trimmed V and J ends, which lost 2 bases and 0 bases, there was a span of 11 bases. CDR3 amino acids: CASSYTGDFSNQPQHF. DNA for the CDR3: TGTGCCAGCAGTTACACGGGGGACTTTAGCAATCAGCCCCAGCATTTT.

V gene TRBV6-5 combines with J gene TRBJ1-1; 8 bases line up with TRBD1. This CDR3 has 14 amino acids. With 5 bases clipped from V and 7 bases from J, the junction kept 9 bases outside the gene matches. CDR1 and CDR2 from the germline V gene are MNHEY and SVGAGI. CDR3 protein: CASSETGTGSEAFF. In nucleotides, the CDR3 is TGTGCCAGCAGTGAAACCGGGACAGGTAGTGAAGCTTTCTTT.

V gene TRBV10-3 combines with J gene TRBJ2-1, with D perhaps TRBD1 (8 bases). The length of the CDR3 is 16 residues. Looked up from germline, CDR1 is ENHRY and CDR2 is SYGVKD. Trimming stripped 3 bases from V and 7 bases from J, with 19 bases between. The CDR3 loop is CAISDQGAGVLNEQFF. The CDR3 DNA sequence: TGTGCCATCAGTGACCAGGGGGCGGGAGTGTTGAATGAGCAGTTCTTC.

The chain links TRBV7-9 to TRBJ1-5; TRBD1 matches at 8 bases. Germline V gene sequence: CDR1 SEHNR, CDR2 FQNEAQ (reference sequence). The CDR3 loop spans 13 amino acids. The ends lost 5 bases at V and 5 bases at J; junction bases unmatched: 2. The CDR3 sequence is CASSTDRDQPQHF. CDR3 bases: TGTGCCAGCAGCACGGACAGGGATCAGCCCCAGCATTTT. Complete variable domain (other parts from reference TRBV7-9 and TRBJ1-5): DTGVSQNPRHKITKRGQNVTFRCDPISEHNRLYWYRQTLGQGPEFLTYFQNEAQLEKSRLLSDRFSAERPKGSFSTLEIQRTEQGDSAMYLCASSTDRDQPQHFGDGTRLSIL.

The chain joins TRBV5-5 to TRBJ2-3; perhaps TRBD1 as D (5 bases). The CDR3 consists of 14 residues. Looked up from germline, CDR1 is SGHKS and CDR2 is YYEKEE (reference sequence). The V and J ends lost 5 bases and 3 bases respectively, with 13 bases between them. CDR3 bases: TGTGCCAGCAGTCCCTACCGACAGACAGATACGCAGTATTTT. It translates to CASSPYRQTDTQYF.

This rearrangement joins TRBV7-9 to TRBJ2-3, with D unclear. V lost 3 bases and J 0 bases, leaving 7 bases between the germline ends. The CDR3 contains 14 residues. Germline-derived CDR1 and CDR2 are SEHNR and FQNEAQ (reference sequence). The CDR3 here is CASSFSTSTDTQYF. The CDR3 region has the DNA TGTGCCAGCAGCTTTTCTACTAGCACAGATACGCAGTATTTT.

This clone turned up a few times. The CDR3 DNA sequence: TGTGCCCTTTCCCAGGGTGGTGAAGCTTTCTTT. Residues: CALSQGGEAFF. V is TRBV19 and J is TRBJ1-1; TRBD1 is a possible D gene (5 bases). The V end lost 11 bases, the J end lost 7 bases, and 14 bases lay between the germline ends. The CDR3 loop spans 11 amino acids. Germline V gives CDR1 LNHDA, CDR2 SQIVND (reference sequence).

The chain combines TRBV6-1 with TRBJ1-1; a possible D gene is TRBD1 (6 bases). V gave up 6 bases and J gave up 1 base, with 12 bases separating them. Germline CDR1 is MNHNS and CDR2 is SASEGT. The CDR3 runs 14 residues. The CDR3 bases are TGTGCCAGCAGGGCCGGGACAACGAACACTGAAGCTTTCTTT. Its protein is CASRAGTTNTEAFF.

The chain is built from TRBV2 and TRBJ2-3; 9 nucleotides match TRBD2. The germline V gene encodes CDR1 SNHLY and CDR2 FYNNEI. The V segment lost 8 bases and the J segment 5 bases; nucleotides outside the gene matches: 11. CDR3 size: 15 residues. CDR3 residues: CASSAGGPLEDTQYF. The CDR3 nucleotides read TGTGCCAGCTCTGCGGGAGGGCCTTTGGAAGATACGCAGTATTTT.

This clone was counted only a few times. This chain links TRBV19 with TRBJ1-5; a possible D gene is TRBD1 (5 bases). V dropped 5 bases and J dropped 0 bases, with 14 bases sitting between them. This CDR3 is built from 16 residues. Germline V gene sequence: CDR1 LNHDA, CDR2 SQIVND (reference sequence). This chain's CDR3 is CASSLHATVSNQPQHF. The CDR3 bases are TGTGCCAGTAGTCTCCATGCGACAGTTAGCAATCAGCCCCAGCATTTT.

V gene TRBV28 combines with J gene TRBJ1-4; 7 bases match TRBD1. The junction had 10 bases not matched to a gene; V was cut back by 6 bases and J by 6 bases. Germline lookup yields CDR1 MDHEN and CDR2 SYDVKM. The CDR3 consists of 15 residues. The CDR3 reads CASSPNGQGDEKLFF. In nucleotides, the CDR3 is TGTGCCAGCAGCCCAAACGGGCAGGGGGATGAAAAACTGTTTTTT.

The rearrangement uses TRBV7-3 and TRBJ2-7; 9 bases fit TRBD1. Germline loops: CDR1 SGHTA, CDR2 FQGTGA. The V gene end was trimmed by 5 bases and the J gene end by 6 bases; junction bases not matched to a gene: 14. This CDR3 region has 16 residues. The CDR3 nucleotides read TGTGCCAGCAGCAAGGGAGGTCCGGGACAGGGCCGCGAGCAGTACTTC. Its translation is CASSKGGPGQGREQYF.

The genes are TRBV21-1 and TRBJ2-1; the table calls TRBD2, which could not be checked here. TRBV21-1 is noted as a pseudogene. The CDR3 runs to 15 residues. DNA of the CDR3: TGTGCCAGCAGCAGACCCCCGGGACTAAACAATGAGCAGTTCTTC. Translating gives CASSRPPGLNNEQFF.

CDR3 sequence reads: CASSPMAPFGGNTIYF. CDR3 nucleotides: TGTGCCAGCAGCCCTATGGCCCCTTTCGGGGGAAACACCATATATTTT. This chain connects TRBV14 to TRBJ1-3, with D uncertain. CDR1 and CDR2 from the germline V gene are SGHDN and FVKESK. The CDR3 consists of 16 residues. The ends were cut back, 4 bases at V and 4 bases at J, with 17 bases in the middle.

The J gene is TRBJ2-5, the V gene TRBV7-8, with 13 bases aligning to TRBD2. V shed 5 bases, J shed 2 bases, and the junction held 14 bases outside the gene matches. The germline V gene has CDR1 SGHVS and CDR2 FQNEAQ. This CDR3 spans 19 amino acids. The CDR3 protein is CASSPGPGLAGPTQETQYF. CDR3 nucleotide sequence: TGTGCCAGCAGCCCCGGCCCGGGACTAGCGGGACCGACTCAAGAGACCCAGTACTTC.

The CDR3 is CASSFSGTFYEQYF. The CDR3 DNA reads as TGTGCCAGCAGCTTTAGCGGCACCTTCTACGAGCAGTACTTC. This chain uses TRBV7-2 with TRBJ2-7; TRBD2 might be the D (6 bases). Trimming removed 3 bases at V and 3 bases at J, with 12 bases between. The CDR3 consists of 14 residues. CDR1 is SGHTA, CDR2 FQGNSA, per germline.

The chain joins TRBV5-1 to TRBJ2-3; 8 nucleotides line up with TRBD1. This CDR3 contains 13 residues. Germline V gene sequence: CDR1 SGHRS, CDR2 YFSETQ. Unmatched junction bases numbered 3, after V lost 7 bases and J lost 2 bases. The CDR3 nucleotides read TGCGCCAGCGGACAGGGACACACAGATACGCAGTATTTT. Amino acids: CASGQGHTDTQYF.

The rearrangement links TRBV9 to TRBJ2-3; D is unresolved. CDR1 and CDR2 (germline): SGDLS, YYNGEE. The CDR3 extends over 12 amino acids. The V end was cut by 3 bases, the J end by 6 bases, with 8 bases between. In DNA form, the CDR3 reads TGTGCCAGCAGCGGAGAGAGTGATACGCAGTATTTT. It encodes CASSGESDTQYF. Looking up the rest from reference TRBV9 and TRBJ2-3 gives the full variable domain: DSGVTQTPKHLITATGQRVTLRCSPRSGDLSVYWYQQSLDQGLQFLIQYYNGEERAKGNILERFSAQQFPDLHSELNLSSLELGDSALYFCASSGESDTQYFGPGTRLTVL.